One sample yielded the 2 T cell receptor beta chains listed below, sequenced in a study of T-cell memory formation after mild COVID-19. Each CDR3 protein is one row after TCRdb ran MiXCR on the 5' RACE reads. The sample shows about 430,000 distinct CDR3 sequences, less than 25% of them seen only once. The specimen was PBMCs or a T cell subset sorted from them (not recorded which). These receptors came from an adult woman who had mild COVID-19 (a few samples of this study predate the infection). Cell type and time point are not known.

CDR3 DNA sequence: TGTGCCAGCAGCGACCGGCGGGGTGACATTCAGTACTTC. It translates to CASSDRRGDIQYF. This chain connects TRBV7-9 to TRBJ2-4; D is perhaps TRBD2 (6 bases). The germline gives CDR1 SEHNR, CDR2 FQNEAQ (reference sequence). V was clipped by 5 bases and J by 8 bases, with 13 bases between them. This CDR3 has 13 amino acids.

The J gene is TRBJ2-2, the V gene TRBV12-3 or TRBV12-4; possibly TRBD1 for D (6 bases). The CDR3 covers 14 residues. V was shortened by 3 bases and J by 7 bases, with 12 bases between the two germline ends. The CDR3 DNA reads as TGTGCCAGCAGTTTGGAGTTCAGGGGCGGGGAGCTGTTTTTT. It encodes CASSLEFRGGELFF.